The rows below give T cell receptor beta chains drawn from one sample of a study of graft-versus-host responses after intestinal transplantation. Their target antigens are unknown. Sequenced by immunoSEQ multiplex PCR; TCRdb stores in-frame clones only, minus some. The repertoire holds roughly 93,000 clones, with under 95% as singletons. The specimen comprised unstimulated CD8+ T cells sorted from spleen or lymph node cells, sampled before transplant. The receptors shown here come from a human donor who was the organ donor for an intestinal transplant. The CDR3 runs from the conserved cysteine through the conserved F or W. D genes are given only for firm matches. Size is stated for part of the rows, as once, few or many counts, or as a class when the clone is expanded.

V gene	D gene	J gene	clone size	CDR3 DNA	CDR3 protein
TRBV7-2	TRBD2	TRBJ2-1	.	TGTGCCAGCACCTTCCGGACTAGCGGGGGTAATGAGCAGTTCTTC	CASTFRTSGGNEQFF
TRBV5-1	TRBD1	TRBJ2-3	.	TGCGCCAGCAGCTCGGACGGGACAGGCACAGATACGCAGTATTTT	CASSSDGTGTDTQYF
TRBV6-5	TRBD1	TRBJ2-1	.	TGTGCCAGCAGTCCCGGGACAGGAGAATACAATGAGCAGTTCTTC	CASSPGTGEYNEQFF
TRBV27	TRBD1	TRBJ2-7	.	TGTGCCAGCGGTACAGGGGTAGTAGGGAACGAGCAGTACTTC	CASGTGVVGNEQYF
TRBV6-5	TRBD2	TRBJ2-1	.	TGTGCCAGCTCTAGCGGGGGACCCTACAATGAGCAGTTCTTC	CASSSGGPYNEQFF
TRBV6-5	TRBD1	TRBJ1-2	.	TGTGCCAGCAGTTCAGGGGGCGACTATGGCTACACCTTC	CASSSGGDYGYTF
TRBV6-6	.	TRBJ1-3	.	TGTGCGGTGGCACCTTTCAGCTCTGGAAACACCATATATTTT	CAVAPFSSGNTIYF
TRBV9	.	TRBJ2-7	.	TGTGCCAGCAGCGTAGGGGCAGGGTCCTCCTACGAGCAGTACTTC	CASSVGAGSSYEQYF
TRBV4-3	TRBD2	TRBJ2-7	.	TGCGCCAGCAGCCAAGCCACCGGGGGGATTCACTACGAGCAGTACTTC	CASSQATGGIHYEQYF
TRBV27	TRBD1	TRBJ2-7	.	TGTGCCAGCAGGGACAGGGGGCAAGAGCAGTACTTC	CASRDRGQEQYF
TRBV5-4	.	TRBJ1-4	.	TGTGCCAGCAGCCCGGGACGGGAGAATGAAAAACTGTTTTTT	CASSPGRENEKLFF
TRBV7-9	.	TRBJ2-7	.	TGTGCCAGCTCCGGGGGACGCCTTGGGGCCTACGAGCAGTACTTC	CASSGGRLGAYEQYF
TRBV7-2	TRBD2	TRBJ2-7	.	TGTGCCAGCAGCACCTGGACTAGCGGGGGCTACGAGCAGTACTTC	CASSTWTSGGYEQYF
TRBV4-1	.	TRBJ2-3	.	TGCGCCAGCAGCCAAGGAAACGGACACGGCACAGATACGCAGTATTTT	CASSQGNGHGTDTQYF
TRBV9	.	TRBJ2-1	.	TGTGCCAGCAGCGTATTCGGACGAGGGGGACCGACCGTTAATGAGCAGTTCTTC	CASSVFGRGGPTVNEQFF
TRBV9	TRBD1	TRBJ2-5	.	TGTGCCAGCAGCGTAACATGGGACAGGGGAGGAGAGACCCAGTACTTC	CASSVTWDRGGETQYF
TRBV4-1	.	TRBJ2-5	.	TGCGCCAGCAGCCAAGATAGCCAGACCCAGTACTTC	CASSQDSQTQYF
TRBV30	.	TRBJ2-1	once	TGTGCCTGGAGACGAGGTCACTACAATGAGCAGTTCTTC	CAWRRGHYNEQFF
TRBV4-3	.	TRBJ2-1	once	TGCGCCAGCAGCCAGGGAGCGGTGAGCTACAATGAGCAGTTCTTC	CASSQGAVSYNEQFF
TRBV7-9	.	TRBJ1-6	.	TGTGCCAGCAGCTTAGCGGTGAGGGCAGATGGGTCACCCCTCCACTTT	CASSLAVRADGSPLHF
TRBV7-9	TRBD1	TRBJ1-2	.	TGTGCCAGCAGCTTAGCGCAACAACAGGGGGCATCGGGGGGCTACACCTTC	CASSLAQQQGASGGYTF
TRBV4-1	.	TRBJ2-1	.	TGCGCCAGCAGCTGGTGGGGGGGCCACAATGAGCAGTTCTTC	CASSWWGGHNEQFF
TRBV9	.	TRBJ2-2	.	TGTGCCAGCAGCGGGGGACTGAACACCGGGGAGCTGTTTTTT	CASSGGLNTGELFF
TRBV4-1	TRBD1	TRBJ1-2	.	TGCGCCAGCAGCCCTAAAGACAGGGGAGGAAGGGGCTACACCTTC	CASSPKDRGGRGYTF
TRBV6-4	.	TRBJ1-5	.	TGTGCCAGAGGGGACAATCAGCCCCAGCATTTT	CARGDNQPQHF
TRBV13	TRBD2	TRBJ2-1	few	TGTGCCAGCAGCCGGACCCGGGGGGGCCATAGAGATGAGCAGTTCTTC	CASSRTRGGHRDEQFF
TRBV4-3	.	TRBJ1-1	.	TGCGCCAGCAGCCTTTGGGGGAAAAGGGGGGAAGCTTTCTTT	CASSLWGKRGEAFF
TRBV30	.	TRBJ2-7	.	TGTGCCTGCACCCGGCCCCCCGCGGGCGAGCAGTACTTC	CACTRPPAGEQYF
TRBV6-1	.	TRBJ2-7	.	TGTGCCAGCAGTGATAGTCAGGGTTTACCCTACGAGCAGTACTTC	CASSDSQGLPYEQYF
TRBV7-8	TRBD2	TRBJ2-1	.	TGTGCCAGCAGCTTGGAACTAGCGGGGGGTAAAAATGAGCAGTTCTTC	CASSLELAGGKNEQFF
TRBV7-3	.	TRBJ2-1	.	TGTGCCAGCAGCTTAGCGGGGGCCCACACCTACAATGAGCAGTTCTTC	CASSLAGAHTYNEQFF
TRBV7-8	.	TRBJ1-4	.	TGTGCCAGCAGCTTAGCCCCCGGGGAAAAACTGTTTTTT	CASSLAPGEKLFF
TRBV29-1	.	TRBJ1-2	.	TGCAGCGTTCTGGGGGCAAGGAATGGCTACACCTTC	CSVLGARNGYTF
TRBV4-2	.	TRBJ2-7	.	TGTGCCAGCAGCCAACCAGGACAGCGGCAGTACTTC	CASSQPGQRQYF
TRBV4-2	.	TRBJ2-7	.	TGTGCCAGCAGCCAAGCCAGCTCCTACGAGCAGTACTTC	CASSQASSYEQYF
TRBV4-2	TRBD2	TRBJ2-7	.	TGTGCCAGCAGCCAAGTTGGTAGCGGGGGACTCGAGCAGTACTTC	CASSQVGSGGLEQYF
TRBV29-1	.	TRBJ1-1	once	TGCAGCGTTCCCTGGGGGCTCGGGACTGAAGCTTTCTTT	CSVPWGLGTEAFF
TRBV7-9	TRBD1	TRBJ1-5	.	TGTGCCAGCAGTTGGACAGGGGAAAGGGATCAGCCCCAGCATTTT	CASSWTGERDQPQHF
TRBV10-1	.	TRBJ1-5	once	TGCGCCAGCATTGTGGTAAGAGCGCATTTT	CASIVVRAHF
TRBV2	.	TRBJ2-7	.	TGTGCCAGCAGCGCTCCCACATACTCCTACGAGCAGTACTTC	CASSAPTYSYEQYF
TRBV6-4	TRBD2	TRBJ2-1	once	TGTGCCAGCAGCTCCGGGGTGGGCGGGGGTTACTACAATGAGCAGTTCTTC	CASSSGVGGGYYNEQFF
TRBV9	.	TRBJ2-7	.	TGTGCCAGCAGCCCGGGAGCCTACGAGCAGTACTTC	CASSPGAYEQYF